This TCR beta chain emerged from a study of Ad26.COV2.S vaccination and SARS-CoV-2 variants. The germline V gene encodes CDR1 SGHVS and CDR2 FQNEAQ. Trimming cost V 1 base and J 2 bases, with 6 bases left between them. This CDR3 comprises 14 residues. Of note for this clone: Antigen specificity is unknown.

Method: immunoSEQ multiplex PCR; TCRdb's copy keeps in-frame clones and lacks some. The sample holds 180,000 or so clones; around 85% are singletons and the top ten take 5% to 7%. Study-wide results and limits: Vaccine and placebo groups showed comparable non-spike TCR breadth. Spike-specific TCR breadth ran higher among vaccine recipients than placebo recipients. Substantial post-vaccination breadth of spike-specific CD8+ and CD4+ T cell responses was reported.

The TCR sequence derives from a human donor who had recovered from COVID-19. Sequenced here: peripheral blood, sampled after recovery from COVID-19. The rearrangement links TRBV7-8 to TRBJ1-5; perhaps TRBD1 as D (5 bases). CDR3 DNA sequence: TGTGCCAGCAGCTTAGTGGGGGGCAATCAGCCCCAGCATTTT. It translates to CASSLVGGNQPQHF. Full variable domain (remainder filled in from reference TRBV7-8 and TRBJ1-5): GAGVSQSPRYKVAKRGQDVALRCDPISGHVSLFWYQQALGQGPEFLTYFQNEAQLDKSGLPSDRFFAERPEGSVSTLKIQRTQQEDSAVYLCASSLVGGNQPQHFGDGTRLSIL.